This T cell receptor (beta chain) is from a study of PD-1 blockade in classical Hodgkin lymphoma. At the level of the study: The nivolumab dose that patients received was 3 mg/kg, given intravenously every 2 weeks.

Measured with immunoSEQ multiplex PCR; TCRdb has only the in-frame clones, and not every one. This table has approximately 90,000 clones, approximately 83% appearing once. Time point noted: cycle 4 day 1 (C4D1), after 5 to 7 weeks of nivolumab. Every patient relapsed after autologous stem cell transplantation, and brentuximab vedotin exposure varied. The sequencing here drew on peripheral blood mononuclear cells (PBMCs), taken before the fourth cycle of nivolumab. The TCR was taken from a human donor with classical Hodgkin lymphoma.

The CDR3 here is CASSLLAAGQETQYF. Here the CDR3 DNA reads TGTGCCAGCAGCTTGCTCGCGGCAGGCCAAGAGACCCAGTACTTC. This chain connects TRBV5-5 to TRBJ2-5; no firm D call. The CDR3 is 15 residues long. V lost 1 base, J lost 1 base, and 11 bases lay in between. In germline, CDR1 is SGHKS, CDR2 YYEKEE (reference sequence).